This T cell receptor beta chain came from a study of breast tumors, draining lymph nodes, adjacent tissues. The V end lost 4 bases, the J end lost 6 bases, and 13 bases lay between the germline ends. In germline, CDR1 is SGHTA, CDR2 FQGNSA. There are 14 residues in the CDR3. Whole-study findings and limits: Compared with lymph nodes, tumors were less diverse; compared with nontumor tissue, more. Findings are consistent with lymph node origin and intratumoral expansion of most tumor T cells. Tumor and nontumor repertoires were significantly more similar in luminal-like than in basal-like breast cancer. Tumor T cell lymph node origin was a supported hypothesis, not proven.

Using its own MiXCR run on the multiplex PCR reads, TCRdb lists one record per CDR3 protein. Here the sample spans about 120,000 distinct CDR3 sequences, 15% to 20% being singletons. This clonotype was detected many times. Its antigen is not known. The lymph nodes were axillary draining lymph nodes from breast cancer patients. The sequence came from a female donor with breast cancer. Some clones in this sample may be carry-over from other donors' samples. The chain joins TRBV7-2 to TRBJ2-1; D possibly corresponds to TRBD2 (6 bases). The sequenced sample consisted of axillary lymph node tissue. CDR3 bases: TGTGCCAGCAGCTCTAGGCGGGACTCCAATGAGCAGTTCTTC. This codes for CASSSRRDSNEQFF.